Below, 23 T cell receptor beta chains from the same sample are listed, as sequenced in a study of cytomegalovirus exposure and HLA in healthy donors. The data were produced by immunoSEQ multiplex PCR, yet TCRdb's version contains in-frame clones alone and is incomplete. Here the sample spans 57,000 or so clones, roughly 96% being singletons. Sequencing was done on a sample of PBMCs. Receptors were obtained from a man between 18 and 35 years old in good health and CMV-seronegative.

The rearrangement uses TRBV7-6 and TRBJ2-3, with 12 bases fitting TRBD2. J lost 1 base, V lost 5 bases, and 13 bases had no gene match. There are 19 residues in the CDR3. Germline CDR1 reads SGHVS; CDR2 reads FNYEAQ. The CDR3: CASSLYLAGGSLGTDTQYF. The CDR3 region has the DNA TGTGCCAGCAGCCTCTACCTAGCGGGAGGGAGTTTGGGCACAGATACGCAGTATTTT.

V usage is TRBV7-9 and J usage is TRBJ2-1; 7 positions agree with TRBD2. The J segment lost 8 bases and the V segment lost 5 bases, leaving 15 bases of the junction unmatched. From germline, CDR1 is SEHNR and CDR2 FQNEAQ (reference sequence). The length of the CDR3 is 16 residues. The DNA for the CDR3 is TGTGCCAGCAGCGAGGGCTTGTCTAGCGGAGCCTATGAGCAGTTCTTC. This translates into CASSEGLSSGAYEQFF.

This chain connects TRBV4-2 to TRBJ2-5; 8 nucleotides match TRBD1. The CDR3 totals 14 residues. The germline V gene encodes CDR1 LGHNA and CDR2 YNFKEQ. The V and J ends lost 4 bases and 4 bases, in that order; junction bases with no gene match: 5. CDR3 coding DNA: TGTGCCAGCAGCCTCGGACAGGGATTAGAGACCCAGTACTTC. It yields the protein CASSLGQGLETQYF.

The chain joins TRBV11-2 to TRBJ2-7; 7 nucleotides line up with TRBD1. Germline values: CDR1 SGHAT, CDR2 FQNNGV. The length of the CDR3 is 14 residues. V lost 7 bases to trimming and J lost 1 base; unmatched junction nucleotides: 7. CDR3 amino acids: CASNHHRGSYEQYF. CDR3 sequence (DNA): TGTGCCAGCAACCACCACAGGGGTTCCTACGAGCAGTACTTC.

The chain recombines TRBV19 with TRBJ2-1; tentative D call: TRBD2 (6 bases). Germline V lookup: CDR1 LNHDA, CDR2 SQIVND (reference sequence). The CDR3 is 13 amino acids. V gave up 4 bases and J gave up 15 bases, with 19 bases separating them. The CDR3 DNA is TGTGCCAGTAGTAGTGGGGTTACGGGAGTCCCGTTCTTC. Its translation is CASSSGVTGVPFF. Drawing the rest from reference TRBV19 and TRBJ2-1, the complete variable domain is DGGITQSPKYLFRKEGQNVTLSCEQNLNHDAMYWYRQDPGQGLRLIYYSQIVNDFQKGDIAEGYSVSREKKESFPLTVTSAQKNPTAFYLCASSSGVTGVPFFGPGTRLTVL.

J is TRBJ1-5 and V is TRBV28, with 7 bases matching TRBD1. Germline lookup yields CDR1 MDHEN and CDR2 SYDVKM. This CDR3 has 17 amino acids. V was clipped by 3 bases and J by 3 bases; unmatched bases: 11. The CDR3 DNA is TGTGCCAGCAGTTTGGACTCACGGGACAGTCTCAATCAGCCCCAGCATTTT. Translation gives CASSLDSRDSLNQPQHF.

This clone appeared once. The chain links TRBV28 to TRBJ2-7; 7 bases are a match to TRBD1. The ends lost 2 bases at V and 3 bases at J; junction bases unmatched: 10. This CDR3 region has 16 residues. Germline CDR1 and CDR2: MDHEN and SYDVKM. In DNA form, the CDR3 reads TGTGCCAGCAGTTTACCTTCGGACAGGTGGAACTACGAGCAGTACTTC. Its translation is CASSLPSDRWNYEQYF.

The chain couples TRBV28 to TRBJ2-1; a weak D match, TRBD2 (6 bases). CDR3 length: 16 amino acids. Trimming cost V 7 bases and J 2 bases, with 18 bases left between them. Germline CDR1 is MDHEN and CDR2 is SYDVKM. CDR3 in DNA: TGTGCCAGCACCCTGGGGTGGGGGGAGACCTACAATGAGCAGTTCTTC. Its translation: CASTLGWGETYNEQFF.

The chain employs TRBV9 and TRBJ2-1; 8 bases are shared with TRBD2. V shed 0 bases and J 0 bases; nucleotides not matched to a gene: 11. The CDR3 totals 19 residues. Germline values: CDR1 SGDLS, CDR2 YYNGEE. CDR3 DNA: TGTGCCAGCAGCGTAGAGGCGGGAGGCCAAAGGGTCTCCTACAATGAGCAGTTCTTC. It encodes CASSVEAGGQRVSYNEQFF.

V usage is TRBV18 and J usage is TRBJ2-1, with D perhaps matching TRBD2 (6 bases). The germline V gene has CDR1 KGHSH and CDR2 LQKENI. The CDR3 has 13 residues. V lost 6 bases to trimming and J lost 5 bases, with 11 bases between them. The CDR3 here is CASSQGLNNEQFF. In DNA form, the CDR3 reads TGTGCCAGCTCCCAAGGACTAAACAATGAGCAGTTCTTC.

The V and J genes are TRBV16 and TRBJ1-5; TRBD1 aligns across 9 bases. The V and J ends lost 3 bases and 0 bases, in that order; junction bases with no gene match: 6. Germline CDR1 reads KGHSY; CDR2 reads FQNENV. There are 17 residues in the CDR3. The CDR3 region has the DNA TGTGCCAGCAGCCAGACAGGGGGTCCCTATAGCAATCAGCCCCAGCATTTT. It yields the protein CASSQTGGPYSNQPQHF.

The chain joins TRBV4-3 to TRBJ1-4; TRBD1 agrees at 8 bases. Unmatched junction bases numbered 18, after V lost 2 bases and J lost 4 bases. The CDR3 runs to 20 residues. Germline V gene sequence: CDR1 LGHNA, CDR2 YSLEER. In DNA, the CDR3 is TGCGCCAGCAGCCAACCACCCCCCGGGACAGGCTGGGCCGTTAATGAAAAACTGTTTTTT. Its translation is CASSQPPPGTGWAVNEKLFF.

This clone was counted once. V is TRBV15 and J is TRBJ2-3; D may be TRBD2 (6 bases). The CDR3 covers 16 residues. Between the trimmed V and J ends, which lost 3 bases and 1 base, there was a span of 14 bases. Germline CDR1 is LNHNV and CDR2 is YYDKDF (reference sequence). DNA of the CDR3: TGTGCCACCAGCAGGGGAGCGGGTGAAGGCACAGATACGCAGTATTTT. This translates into CATSRGAGEGTDTQYF. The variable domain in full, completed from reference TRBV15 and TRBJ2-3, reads DAMVIQNPRYQVTQFGKPVTLSCSQTLNHNVMYWYQQKSSQAPKLLFHYYDKDFNNEADTPDNFQSRRPNTSFCFLDIRSPGLGDTAMYLCATSRGAGEGTDTQYFGPGTRLTVL.

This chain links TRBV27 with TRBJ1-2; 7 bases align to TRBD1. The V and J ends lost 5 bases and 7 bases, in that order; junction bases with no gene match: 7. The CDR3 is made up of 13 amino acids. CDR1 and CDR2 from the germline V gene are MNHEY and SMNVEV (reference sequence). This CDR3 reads CASSSTGVGGYTF. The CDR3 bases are TGTGCCAGCAGTAGCACAGGGGTCGGTGGCTACACCTTC.

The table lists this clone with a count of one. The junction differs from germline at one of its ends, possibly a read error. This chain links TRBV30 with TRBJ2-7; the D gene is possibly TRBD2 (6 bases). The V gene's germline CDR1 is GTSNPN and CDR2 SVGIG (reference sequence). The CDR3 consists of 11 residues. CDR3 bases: TGTGTCTGGAGGGAGGAATACGAGCAGTACTTC. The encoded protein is CVWREEYEQYF.

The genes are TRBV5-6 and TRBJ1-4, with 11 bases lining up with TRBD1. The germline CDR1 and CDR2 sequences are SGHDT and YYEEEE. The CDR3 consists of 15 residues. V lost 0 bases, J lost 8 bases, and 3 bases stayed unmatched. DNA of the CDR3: TGTGCCAGCAGCTTGGCCGGGACAGGGGGAGAAAAACTGTTTTTT. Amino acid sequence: CASSLAGTGGEKLFF. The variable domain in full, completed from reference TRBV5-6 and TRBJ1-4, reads DAGVTQSPTHLIKTRGQQVTLRCSPKSGHDTVSWYQQALGQGPQFIFQYYEEEERQRGNFPDRFSGHQFPNYSSELNVNALLLGDSALYLCASSLAGTGGEKLFFGSGTQLSVL.

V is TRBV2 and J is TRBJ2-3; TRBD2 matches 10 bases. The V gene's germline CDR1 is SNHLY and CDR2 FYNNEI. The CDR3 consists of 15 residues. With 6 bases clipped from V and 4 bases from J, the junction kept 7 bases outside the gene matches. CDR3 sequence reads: CASRATSGSPDTQYF. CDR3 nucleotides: TGTGCCAGCAGAGCGACTAGCGGGTCCCCAGATACGCAGTATTTT.

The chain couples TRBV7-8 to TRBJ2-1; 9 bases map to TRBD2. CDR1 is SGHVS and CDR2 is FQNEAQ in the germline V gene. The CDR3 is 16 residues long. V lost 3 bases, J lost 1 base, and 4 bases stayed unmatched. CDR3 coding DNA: TGTGCCAGCAGCTTTTCTAGCGGGGTTTCCTACAATGAGCAGTTCTTC. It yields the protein CASSFSSGVSYNEQFF.

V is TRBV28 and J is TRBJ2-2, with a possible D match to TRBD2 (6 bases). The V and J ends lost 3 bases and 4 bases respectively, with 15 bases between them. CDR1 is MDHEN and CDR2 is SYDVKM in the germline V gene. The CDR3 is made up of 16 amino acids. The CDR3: CASSFFGGIVTGELFF. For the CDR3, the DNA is TGTGCCAGCAGTTTCTTCGGCGGGATAGTCACCGGGGAGCTGTTTTTT.

CDR3 sequence: CASSQDPPRVAGSRNEQFF. The CDR3 DNA sequence: TGCGCCAGCAGCCAAGATCCCCCCAGGGTAGCGGGATCTCGTAATGAGCAGTTCTTC. The V gene is TRBV4-1, the J gene TRBJ2-1, with 8 bases fitting TRBD2. In germline, CDR1 is MGHRA, CDR2 YSYEKL. The CDR3 runs 19 residues. The V gene end was trimmed by 0 bases and the J gene end by 7 bases; junction bases not matched to a gene: 17.

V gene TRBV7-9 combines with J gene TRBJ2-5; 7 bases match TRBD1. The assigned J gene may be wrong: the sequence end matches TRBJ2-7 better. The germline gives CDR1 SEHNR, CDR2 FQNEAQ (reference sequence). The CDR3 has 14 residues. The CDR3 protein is CASSQTGTVHEQYF. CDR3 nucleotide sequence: TGTGCCAGCAGCCAAACCGGGACAGTCCACGAGCAGTACTTC.

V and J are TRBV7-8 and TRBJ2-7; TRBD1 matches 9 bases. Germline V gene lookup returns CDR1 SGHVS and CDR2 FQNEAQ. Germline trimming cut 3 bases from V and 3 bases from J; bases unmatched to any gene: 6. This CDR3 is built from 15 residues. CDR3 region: CASSFPQGAGYEQYF. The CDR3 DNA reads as TGTGCCAGCAGCTTCCCACAGGGGGCAGGCTACGAGCAGTACTTC.

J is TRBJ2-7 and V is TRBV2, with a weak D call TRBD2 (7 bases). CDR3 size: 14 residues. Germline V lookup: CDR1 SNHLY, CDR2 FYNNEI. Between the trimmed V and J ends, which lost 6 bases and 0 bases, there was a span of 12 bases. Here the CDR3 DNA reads TGTGCCAGCAGAGGGGGGGGGAGCTCCTACGAGCAGTACTTC. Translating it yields CASRGGGSSYEQYF.